This T cell receptor (beta chain) stems from a study of blood T cell repertoires in COVID-19. Looking at the study overall: Donors in the United States, Italy and Spain gave samples during acute or convalescent COVID-19. From T cells, B-cell-depleted T cells, or PBMCs came the material, which was cDNA or gDNA.

On this clone: Its ends do not fully match the called genes, so a read error is possible.

Original analysis: Estimation of nucleated cell counts was performed using reference gene primer amplification. Sequencing used immunoSEQ multiplex PCR; TCRdb keeps in-frame clones, though not all of them. Clone size and V and J calls were adopted from that table, with D and trimming inferred from the DNA. The repertoire consists of 100,000 to 150,000 clones, with less than 85% occurring once and the leading ten covering about 2.3%. The CDR3 is 14 amino acids. Germline CDR1 and CDR2: MNHEY and SVGAGI. This clonotype originated in a man between 50 and 59 years old with acute or convalescent COVID-19. The sequenced sample was peripheral blood. The V and J genes are TRBV6-5 and TRBJ2-7, with 7 bases matching TRBD2. The CDR3 sequence is CASGYLAASYEQYF. In DNA form, the CDR3 reads TGTGCCAGCGGTTACCTAGCGGCCAGCTACGAGCAGTACTTC.